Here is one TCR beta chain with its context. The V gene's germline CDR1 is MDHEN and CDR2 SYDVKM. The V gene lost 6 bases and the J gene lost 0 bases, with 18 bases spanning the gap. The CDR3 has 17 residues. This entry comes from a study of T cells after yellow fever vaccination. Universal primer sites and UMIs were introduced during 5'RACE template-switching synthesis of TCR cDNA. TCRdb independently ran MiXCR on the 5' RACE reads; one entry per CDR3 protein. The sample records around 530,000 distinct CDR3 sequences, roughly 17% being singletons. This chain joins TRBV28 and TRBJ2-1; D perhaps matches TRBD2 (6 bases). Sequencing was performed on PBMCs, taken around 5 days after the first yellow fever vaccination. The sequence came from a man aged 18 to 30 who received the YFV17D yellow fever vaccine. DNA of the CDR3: TGTGCCAGCAGGGGGGGTCTCGGACTCAGCTCCTACAATGAGCAGTTCTTC. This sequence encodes CASRGGLGLSSYNEQFF.